The source of this TCR beta chain is a study of blood T cell repertoires in COVID-19. Assay used: immunoSEQ multiplex PCR; TCRdb lists only in-frame clones, some missing. The table has about 130,000 clones, about 94% seen once; the top ten hold about 2%. The CDR3 length is 15 residues. Germline values: CDR1 SGHVS, CDR2 FNYEAQ. V dropped 8 bases and J dropped 6; count of bases not matched to a gene: 12. The V and J genes are TRBV7-6 and TRBJ2-7, with 11 bases lining up with TRBD1. The sample taken for sequencing was peripheral blood. This TCR was sampled from a man aged 50-60 years with COVID-19, enrolled during active disease. The CDR3 region has the DNA TGTGCCAGCTCCTCATCCGGGACAGGGGGTGGCGAGCAGTACTTC. Translated: CASSSSGTGGGEQYF.